A single sample is the source of the 29 T cell receptor beta chains below, sequenced in a study of T cell clones after liver transplantation. The data were produced by immunoSEQ multiplex PCR, yet TCRdb's version contains in-frame clones alone and is incomplete. The sample lists tens of thousands of clones, around 75% occurring once. The specimen was CD8+ T cells from blood, collected more than 52 months after liver transplant. These receptors all come from a human patient who received a liver transplant. The graft donor may have contributed some T cells.

The chain carries TRBV18 and TRBJ2-3; no reliable D call. Deletions cut 3 bases from V and 1 base from J, with 8 bases between. From germline, CDR1 is KGHSH and CDR2 LQKENI. The CDR3 contains 14 residues. CDR3 region: CASSPSDGTDTQYF. CDR3 coding DNA: TGTGCCAGCTCACCCTCGGACGGCACAGATACGCAGTATTTT.

This sequence joins TRBV25-1 and TRBJ2-1; 11 positions match TRBD2. The CDR3 consists of 14 residues. The J segment lost 5 bases and the V segment lost 6 bases, leaving 3 bases of the junction unmatched. The germline V gene encodes CDR1 MGHDK and CDR2 SYGVNS. CDR3 sequence (DNA): TGTGCCAGCAGACTAGCGGGGGCCGACAATGAGCAGTTCTTC. Residues: CASRLAGADNEQFF.

The chain carries TRBV6-4 and TRBJ1-5, with 9 bases matching TRBD1. The CDR3 has 14 residues. The V segment lost 8 bases and the J segment 0 bases; nucleotides outside the gene matches: 2. Germline CDR1 MRHNA, CDR2 SNTAGT. The CDR3: CASGTGNSNQPQHF. CDR3 in DNA: TGTGCCAGCGGGACAGGGAATAGCAATCAGCCCCAGCATTTT.

The V call is TRBV7-8, the J call TRBJ2-4, with D perhaps TRBD1 (5 bases). Germline CDR1 reads SGHVS; CDR2 reads FQNEAQ. The V gene lost 1 base and the J gene lost 0 bases, with 10 bases spanning the gap. The CDR3 extends over 16 amino acids. CDR3 residues: CASSLELGLAKNIQYF. The CDR3 region has the DNA TGTGCCAGCAGCTTAGAACTGGGGCTAGCCAAAAACATTCAGTACTTC.

DNA of the CDR3: TGTGCCAGCAGCCTGAAGGACAGTGCCCACGAGCAGTACTTC. Protein sequence: CASSLKDSAHEQYF. The chain recombines TRBV5-6 with TRBJ2-7; possible D gene TRBD1, 6 bases. This CDR3 has 14 residues. With 4 bases removed from V and 5 bases from J, the gap between germline ends came to 16 bases. Germline V gene lookup returns CDR1 SGHDT and CDR2 YYEEEE.

The chain employs TRBV14 and TRBJ2-4; D is perhaps TRBD2 (6 bases). The CDR3 has 13 amino acids. Germline lookup yields CDR1 SGHDN and CDR2 FVKESK. The ends were cut back, 0 bases at V and 10 bases at J, with 10 bases in the middle. CDR3 sequence: CASSQDPGTIQYF. The CDR3 nucleotides read TGTGCCAGCAGCCAAGACCCTGGGACTATTCAGTACTTC.

The V and J genes are TRBV6-6 and TRBJ2-7; no clear D gene. Trimming shortened V by 0 bases and J by 6 bases, and 3 bases separated the two germline ends. The CDR3 sequence is 11 residues long. CDR1 is MNHNY and CDR2 is SVGAGI in the germline V gene (reference sequence). CDR3 sequence (DNA): TGTGCCAGCAGTTACTCTGTCGAGCAGTACTTC. Its protein is CASSYSVEQYF.

The chain combines TRBV27 with TRBJ2-7; 7 bases match TRBD1. The V gene's germline CDR1 is MNHEY and CDR2 SMNVEV (reference sequence). This CDR3 has 15 residues. V was pared by 10 bases and J by 3 bases, with 15 bases of the junction left unmatched. CDR3 sequence: CATRDSRTPNYEQYF. Here the CDR3 DNA reads TGTGCCACCCGGGACAGCCGAACCCCGAACTACGAGCAGTACTTC.

CDR3 sequence reads: CSVFGQGGEQYF. The DNA for the CDR3 is TGCAGCGTTTTCGGACAGGGTGGAGAGCAGTACTTC. The chain uses TRBV29-1 and TRBJ2-7; 8 nucleotides agree with TRBD1. The CDR3 runs 12 residues. J lost 7 bases, V lost 5 bases, and 7 bases had no gene match. Germline V lookup: CDR1 SQVTM, CDR2 ANQGSEA.

The rearrangement joins TRBV10-3 to TRBJ1-5, with 7 bases that match TRBD1. Germline V gene sequence: CDR1 ENHRY, CDR2 SYGVKD. V shed 6 bases, J shed 8 bases, and the junction held 4 bases outside the gene matches. This CDR3 is 12 amino acids long. The CDR3 DNA reads as TGTGCCATCAGCGATACAGGGGAGCCCCAGCATTTT. This translates into CAISDTGEPQHF.

The chain recombines TRBV7-6 with TRBJ1-6, with 9 positions matching TRBD1. This CDR3 comprises 14 residues. Germline V gene data show CDR1 as SGHVS and CDR2 as FNYEAQ. V gave up 4 bases and J gave up 9 bases; unmatched junction bases: 4. CDR3 bases: TGTGCCAGCAGCTCTACAGGGGGCGGTTCACCCCTCCACTTT. Translating it yields CASSSTGGGSPLHF.

This clone was seen a few times. This chain uses TRBV4-1 with TRBJ1-4; D is unresolved. With 0 bases removed from V and 4 bases from J, the gap between germline ends came to 18 bases. The germline gives CDR1 MGHRA, CDR2 YSYEKL. This CDR3 is 18 amino acids long. The CDR3 loop reads CASSQDLGYNRLNEKLFF. The CDR3 DNA follows: TGCGCCAGCAGCCAAGATCTGGGGTATAATCGGCTTAATGAAAAACTGTTTTTT.

The chain has TRBV28 and TRBJ1-2; D ambiguous. The CDR3 has 13 amino acids. Germline values: CDR1 MDHEN, CDR2 SYDVKM. The germline V and J ends were trimmed by 6 bases and 4 bases, with 12 bases remaining between them. The CDR3 here is CASSARDSYGYTF. The CDR3 DNA sequence: TGTGCCAGCAGCGCTCGAGATTCCTATGGCTACACCTTC.

Within the sample, this clone is medium-sized (0.01 to 0.1%). The same CDR3 can be traced to other DNA sequences in this sample. The chain links TRBV15 to TRBJ2-5; D could derive from TRBD1 or TRBD2 (5 bases each). The length of the CDR3 is 13 residues. Germline CDR1 is LNHNV and CDR2 is YYDKDF (reference sequence). Trimming shortened V by 1 base and J by 4 bases, and 7 bases separated the two germline ends. The CDR3 bases are TGTGCCACCAGCAGAGTTGGGGGAGAGACCCAGTACTTC. It yields the protein CATSRVGGETQYF.

The V and J genes are TRBV11-3 and TRBJ2-2; D remains unclear. CDR3 length: 14 amino acids. V was cut by 0 bases and J by 6 bases, with 8 bases left in between. Germline V gene sequence: CDR1 SGHNT, CDR2 YENEEA. The chain's CDR3 is CASSLDRSPGELFF. In nucleotides, the CDR3 is TGTGCCAGCAGCTTAGATCGGAGTCCCGGGGAGCTGTTTTTT.

CDR3 DNA sequence: TGTGCCAGCAGCCCAGGGGCAGCTTATAGCAATCAGCCCCAGCATTTT. Protein sequence: CASSPGAAYSNQPQHF. V gene TRBV9 combines with J gene TRBJ1-5, with D possibly being TRBD1 (6 bases). The V gene lost 4 bases and the J gene lost 0 bases, with 14 bases spanning the gap. The CDR3 runs 16 residues. The germline V gene has CDR1 SGDLS and CDR2 YYNGEE.

The chain uses TRBV12-5 and TRBJ2-1, with D perhaps matching TRBD1 or TRBD2 (5 bases each). CDR1 is LGHNT and CDR2 is FRNRAP in the germline V gene. The V end lost 6 bases, the J end lost 4 bases, and 16 bases lay between the germline ends. The CDR3 covers 15 residues. CDR3 residues: CASGRTEGKYNEQFF. CDR3 coding DNA: TGTGCTAGTGGCCGAACTGAGGGGAAATACAATGAGCAGTTCTTC.

This chain's CDR3 is CASSTPGQQNTEAFF. Written as DNA, the CDR3 is TGTGCCAGTAGTACTCCGGGACAGCAAAACACTGAAGCTTTCTTT. The chain combines TRBV19 with TRBJ1-1, with 7 bases matching TRBD1. Germline lookup yields CDR1 LNHDA and CDR2 SQIVND (reference sequence). This CDR3 is 15 amino acids long. With 4 bases clipped from V and 2 bases from J, the junction kept 7 bases outside the gene matches.

The chain joins TRBV19 to TRBJ1-1, with D hard to call. The V gene's germline CDR1 is LNHDA and CDR2 SQIVND (reference sequence). V lost 5 bases to trimming and J lost 8 bases, with 9 bases between them. The CDR3 consists of 11 residues. The CDR3 nucleotides read TGTGCCAGTAGTTTCGGGATGGAAGCTTTCTTT. Its translation is CASSFGMEAFF.

V is TRBV10-2 and J is TRBJ2-1; TRBD1 is a possible D gene (6 bases). The V gene lost 5 bases and the J gene lost 4 bases, with 15 bases spanning the gap. This CDR3 has 15 residues. CDR1 is WSHSY and CDR2 is SAAADI in the germline V gene. In DNA, the CDR3 is TGCGCCAGCAGTATGACAGGTGAACTTTACAATGAGCAGTTCTTC. Encoded protein: CASSMTGELYNEQFF.

This chain connects TRBV13 to TRBJ2-7; a possible D gene is TRBD1 (6 bases). The V gene's germline CDR1 is PRHDT and CDR2 FYEKMQ (reference sequence). The V end was cut by 3 bases, the J end by 3 bases, with 15 bases between. The CDR3 runs 15 residues. CDR3 residues: CASSFPVGTFYEQYF. DNA of the CDR3: TGTGCCAGCAGCTTCCCCGTTGGGACATTCTACGAGCAGTACTTC.

This clone occurred a few times. J is TRBJ2-1 and V is TRBV9, with TRBD2 identical over 9 bases. CDR1 is SGDLS and CDR2 is YYNGEE in the germline V gene. Trimming took 0 bases from V and 8 from J; bases not matched to a gene: 15. CDR3 size: 18 residues. The CDR3 nucleotides read TGTGCCAGCAGCGTAGCGCTTACCGGGACTAGCAACGAATATGAGCAGTTCTTC. Protein sequence: CASSVALTGTSNEYEQFF.

This clone was detected only once. The CDR3 DNA sequence: TGTGCCAGCAGCTTATGGGTATTGGATCAGCCCCAGCATTTT. It translates to CASSLWVLDQPQHF. The gene calls are TRBV7-2 and TRBJ1-5; no firm D call. The germline gives CDR1 SGHTA, CDR2 FQGNSA. V lost 2 bases to trimming and J lost 5 bases, with 10 bases between them. This CDR3 has 14 residues.

This clone was seen a single time. The chain employs TRBV7-9 and TRBJ1-2, with TRBD1 identical over 8 bases. There are 17 residues in the CDR3. Germline CDR1 is SEHNR and CDR2 is FQNEAQ (reference sequence). V lost 3 bases and J lost 3; bases outside the gene matches: 12. The CDR3 loop is CASSFSDRAKGDYGYTF. CDR3 coding DNA: TGTGCCAGCAGCTTCTCGGACAGGGCGAAGGGTGACTATGGCTACACCTTC.

This rearrangement joins TRBV10-2 to TRBJ1-5; D gene unclear. V lost 8 bases, J lost 2 bases, and 13 bases lay in between. CDR1 WSHSY and CDR2 SAAADI come from the germline V gene. This CDR3 region has 14 residues. CDR3 nucleotides: TGCGCCAGCGGCACTATTATGGGCAATCAGCCCCAGCATTTT. Residues: CASGTIMGNQPQHF.

The V call is TRBV7-9, the J call TRBJ2-1; D gene uncertain. There are 10 residues in the CDR3. The V end lost 3 bases, the J end lost 9 bases, and 3 bases lay between the germline ends. Germline assignment: CDR1 SEHNR and CDR2 FQNEAQ (reference sequence). The CDR3: CASSLAEQFF. DNA for the CDR3: TGTGCCAGCAGCTTGGCTGAGCAGTTCTTC.

The CDR3 here is CASSLDGRGTYNEQFF. As DNA, the CDR3 is TGTGCCAGCAGCTTAGACGGGAGGGGGACCTACAATGAGCAGTTCTTC. The rearrangement joins TRBV7-2 to TRBJ2-1; the match to TRBD2 covers 8 bases. This CDR3 has 16 amino acids. Looked up from germline, CDR1 is SGHTA and CDR2 is FQGNSA. J gave up 2 bases and V 1 base, and 4 bases lay outside the gene matches.

This clone was observed a single time. CDR3 amino acids: CASSFPVGGSGLEQYF. CDR3 nucleotide sequence: TGTGCCAGCAGCTTCCCGGTTGGCGGGTCAGGGCTCGAGCAGTACTTC. The V gene is TRBV11-2, the J gene TRBJ2-7; the D gene could be TRBD1 or TRBD2 (5 bases each). Germline V gene lookup returns CDR1 SGHAT and CDR2 FQNNGV. CDR3 length: 16 residues. Deletions cut 3 bases from V and 6 bases from J, with 21 bases between. Full variable domain (missing parts from reference TRBV11-2 and TRBJ2-7): EAGVAQSPRYKIIEKRQSVAFWCNPISGHATLYWYQQILGQGPKLLIQFQNNGVVDDSQLPKDRFSAERLKGVDSTLKIQPAKLEDSAVYLCASSFPVGGSGLEQYFGPGTRLTVT.

The V gene is TRBV2, the J gene TRBJ2-7; 11 bases map to TRBD1. V gave up 6 bases and J gave up 3 bases; unmatched junction bases: 7. CDR3 length equals 15 residues. In germline, CDR1 is SNHLY, CDR2 FYNNEI. The CDR3 sequence is CASSRGTGGIYEQYF. CDR3 coding DNA: TGTGCCAGCAGCAGAGGGACAGGGGGTATCTACGAGCAGTACTTC. Full variable domain (missing parts from reference TRBV2 and TRBJ2-7): EPEVTQTPSHQVTQMGQEVILRCVPISNHLYFYWYRQILGQKVEFLVSFYNNEISEKSEIFDDQFSVERPDGSNFTLKIRSTKLEDSAMYFCASSRGTGGIYEQYFGPGTRLTVT.